What follows describes a single T cell receptor (beta chain). Its antigen is unknown. Germline V gene data show CDR1 as LNHDA and CDR2 as SQIVND (reference sequence). The CDR3 sequence is 12 residues long. The germline V and J ends were trimmed by 5 bases and 8 bases, with 12 bases remaining between them. The sample comes from a study of cytomegalovirus exposure and HLA in healthy donors. Across the study: The 90 to 150 validation repertoires were produced on the same platform as the 670 or so repertoires of the first cohort. This was reported in a later analysis.

Method: immunoSEQ multiplex PCR; TCRdb's copy keeps in-frame clones and lacks some. The sample carries some 140,000 clones, about 83% recorded once. The donors belonged to the roughly 120-subject validation cohort, separate from the roughly 650-subject first cohort. General observations from the study: Diagnosis of cytomegalovirus status made by the classifier reportedly showed high specificity and sensitivity. The study designated 150 to 200 TCR beta chains cytomegalovirus-associated.

The receptor was isolated from a woman in her twenties or thirties in good health and CMV-seronegative. V and J are TRBV19 and TRBJ1-2, with no clear D. Input material: PBMCs. The chain's CDR3 is CASSPRSGGYTF. The CDR3 DNA sequence: TGTGCCAGTAGTCCCAGATCCGGGGGCTACACCTTC.